This T cell receptor beta chain was sequenced for a study of identical twins. This CDR3 is 16 amino acids long. Looked up from germline, CDR1 is SGHRS and CDR2 is YFSETQ. The V end was cut by 0 bases, the J end by 4 bases, with 13 bases between. Whole-study results and caveats: Weaker excess sharing between twins was seen in beta out-of-frame sequences.

This clonotype was picked up a small number of times. Antigen specificity is unknown. In TCRdb, the 5' RACE reads were re-called with MiXCR into one record per CDR3 protein. The sample carries more than 400,000 distinct CDR3 sequences, roughly 15% recorded once. The sample was also reused in another study, on yellow fever vaccine responses in identical twins.

The sequencing input was CD4+ T cells sorted from blood. The receptor comes from a woman aged 18-30 years in good health. The chain couples TRBV5-1 to TRBJ2-2; tentatively, D is TRBD2 (5 bases). The DNA for the CDR3 is TGCGCCAGCAGCTTGGTCCCTAGCTCGAGCACCGGGGAGCTGTTTTTT. Translated, it gives CASSLVPSSSTGELFF.